This TCR beta chain came from a study of CD8 T cells in ankylosing spondylitis. Study-wide points: It was reported that disease-linked clones were significantly enriched in matched ankylosing spondylitis synovial fluid. A subset of motif variants has previously been described in the synovial fluid and blood of reactive arthritis. Apparently characteristic of ankylosing spondylitis blood was a TCR beta motif (fewer than 10 highly homologous variants).

TCRdb used MiXCR to reprocess the 5' RACE reads, holding one entry per CDR3 protein. The data contain 750,000 to 850,000 distinct CDR3 sequences, approximately 12% of them singletons. A note on this clonotype: As yet, its antigen is unknown.

With 0 bases clipped from V and 4 bases from J, the junction kept 6 bases outside the gene matches. The CDR3 totals 17 residues. Germline V gives CDR1 LGHNA, CDR2 YSLEER. What was sequenced was blood, either unsorted or a sorted T cell fraction (not recorded which). The receptor's source is a male donor with ankylosing spondylitis. The rearrangement uses TRBV4-3 and TRBJ2-6, with 7 bases lining up with TRBD1. CDR3 in amino acids: CASSQDIEGAGANVLTF. The CDR3 nucleotides are TGCGCCAGCAGCCAAGATATCGAGGGGGCCGGGGCCAACGTCCTGACTTTC.